The present T cell receptor beta chain was sequenced within a study of beta chain features in type 1 diabetes. Whole-study context: Sorted cells numbering around 100,000,000 were examined across all samples.

The CDR3 runs to 12 residues. The germline gives CDR1 MNHEY, CDR2 SVGAGI. The trim removed 4 bases at V and 9 bases at J, leaving 5 bases unmatched. Every isolated RNA sample was fully reverse transcribed, so sequencing captured expressed TCRB transcripts. Here immunoSEQ multiplex PCR was the method, and the copy in TCRdb shows in-frame clones only, minus some. The table lists around 250,000 clones, about 23% of them singletons. Study conclusions and caveats: Moderately but significantly shorter TCRB CDR3s were found in Type 1 diabetes patients in all four CD4+ subsets.

As concerns this clone: Its target is unknown.

The rearrangement joins TRBV6-5 to TRBJ1-2; 7 bases map to TRBD1. This clonotype originated in a woman in her twenties or thirties with type 1 diabetes. Sequencing used naive CD4+ T cells from blood. CDR3: CASSSGQVSYTF. The CDR3 nucleotides read TGTGCCAGCAGTTCCGGACAGGTCAGCTACACCTTC.